This is a list of T cell receptor beta chains from one sample in a study of T cells in Graves' hyperthyroidism and ophthalmopathy. TCRdb recomputed calls from the multiplex PCR reads with MiXCR, one row per CDR3 protein. The table has 35,000 or so distinct CDR3 sequences, 50% to 55% seen once. The specimen sequenced was blood. These receptors originate from a man aged 40-49 years with Graves' ophthalmopathy. The CDR3 runs from the conserved cysteine through the conserved F or W. Each record gives: V gene, clone size, J gene, D gene, CDR3 DNA, CDR3 protein. D genes are given only for firm matches. Clone size, where shown, is once, few, many, or a class for clones that have expanded.

V: TRBV11-2; size: many; J: TRBJ2-7; D: .; DNA: TGTGCCAGCAGCTTAGTCTTTGAAGGAACCTACGAGCAGTACTTC; CDR3: CASSLVFEGTYEQYF
V: TRBV3-1; size: many; J: TRBJ2-7; D: TRBD2; DNA: TGTGCCAGCAGCCCCCTAGCGGGAGTTTTTTACGAGCAGTACTTC; CDR3: CASSPLAGVFYEQYF
V: TRBV6-4; size: many; J: TRBJ2-1; D: .; DNA: TGTGCCAGCTATACTACCATGGGGGACAATGAGCAGTTCTTC; CDR3: CASYTTMGDNEQFF
V: TRBV6-5; size: .; J: TRBJ1-5; D: .; DNA: TGTGCCAGCAGTGTGCAAGCGAATCAGCCCCAGCGTTTT; CDR3: CASSVQANQPQRF
V: TRBV27; size: few; J: TRBJ2-1; D: .; DNA: TGTGCCAGCAGCCCCAGGGACCCGGGGGACCCTTACAATGAGCAGTTCTTC; CDR3: CASSPRDPGDPYNEQFF
V: TRBV20-1; size: .; J: TRBJ1-5; D: .; DNA: TGCAGTGCTGAACACCGGGCCCAGCATTTT; CDR3: CSAEHRAQHF
V: TRBV9; size: .; J: TRBJ2-1; D: .; DNA: TGTGCGAGCAGCGTAGAATACTGGAGGGCCGATGAGCAGTTCTTC; CDR3: CASSVEYWRADEQFF
V: TRBV20-1; size: few; J: TRBJ1-5; D: .; DNA: TGCAGTGCTAGAGGGGGTCGGGCTAGGGCGCCCCAGCATTTT; CDR3: CSARGGRARAPQHF
V: TRBV20-1; size: many; J: TRBJ2-5; D: TRBD1; DNA: TGCAGTGCTAGACTAAGGACAGGGCGAGGAGAGACCCAGTACTTC; CDR3: CSARLRTGRGETQYF
V: TRBV19; size: many; J: TRBJ1-1; D: .; DNA: TGTGCCAGTAGTCAGGGTACGAACACTGAAGCTTTCTTT; CDR3: CASSQGTNTEAFF
V: TRBV2; size: .; J: TRBJ2-1; D: TRBD1; DNA: TGTGCCAGCAGGGAGCCGGGACAGGGGCTATTCAATGAGCAGTTCTTC; CDR3: CASREPGQGLFNEQFF